Here is one T cell receptor beta chain with its context. Relative to its sample, this clonotype is medium-sized (0.01 to 0.1%). Its antigen target is currently unknown. The record has no base qualities; no much larger clone is one base away. These data belong to a study of prognosis after radiotherapy for stage I lung cancer listed by TCRdb under 2021. Study-wide context: Between April 2018 and January 2019, under 20 stage I NSCLC patients were enrolled in Nanjing, China. All patients were considered medically inoperable, owing to comorbidities in 11 to 12 and refusal of surgery in seven or eight. For each of the roughly 19 patients, one blood sample was taken before SBRT and one after, so the study sequenced around 40 samples in total. The study profiled peripheral blood TCR beta repertoires from stage I NSCLC patients before and after stereotactic body radiotherapy and related them to distant failure. Using image-guided IMRT or VMAT, SBRT was delivered in 3 to 5 fractions at a biologically effective dose of at least 100 Gy. Distant metastases were developed by four of the 19 patients after SBRT, at a median of around seven months, whereas no significant progression was observed in the other 15 patients. The cohort included approximately 13 men and more than 5 women, with a median age of approximately 74 years and a range of about 50 to 85 years. On tumor histology, about 12 patients had adenocarcinoma and more than 5 had squamous cell carcinoma. Fourteen of the patients were found to have newly diagnosed primary stage I lung tumors, and about five were living with oligometastatic NSCLC after surgical resection of the primary tumor. SBRT was not combined with any concurrent therapy in any patient.

Two rounds of multiplex PCR were used to amplify the TCR beta CDR3 region from genomic DNA. The first PCR round used primers specific to each TRBV and TRBJ gene, with sequences filed in Chinese patent CN105087789A. The second PCR round used universal primers. The Roche High Pure PCR Template Preparation Kit was used to extract genomic DNA from the frozen PBMCs. The libraries underwent paired-end sequencing with 151 bp reads on an Illumina HiSeq 3000. Per the source publication's procedure: CutAdapt was used to discard raw reads that did not contain the multiplex PCR primer sequences. High-quality paired reads were merged into contigs with PEAR. MiXCR assigned TRB V, D and J gene segments to each contig by aligning to reference sequences. To remove sequencing errors, CDR3 sequences were clustered according to base quality and sequence similarity. Shannon entropy, normalized by the natural log of the productive TCR sequence number, served as the measure of diversity. Clonality was defined as one minus Shannon entropy divided by the natural log of the number of unique clonotypes. The Youden index of ROC curves was used to select progression-free survival cut-offs for repertoire metrics, and analyses were performed in R 3.5.3. Through fastp at Q25 and MiXCR, TCRdb rebuilt clones from the public reads, retaining in-frame beta chains. One record per CDR3 amino acid sequence lists the most common genes and DNA. The V and J calls reflect TCRdb's pipeline rather than the authors' work. Within this sample are roughly 14,000 distinct CDR3 sequences, with 25% to 30% of them counted one time only. 13% of the sample is taken by the ten largest.

Reading the germline V gene gives CDR1 MNHEY and CDR2 SVGAGI. V is shortened by 0 bases, J by 0 bases, and the region joining them spans 10 bases. Including the terminal cysteine and phenylalanine, the CDR3 comprises 16 residues. Only CDR3 DNA remains: 48 bases, in frame from the first base. Overall study results and their limits: TRBV and TRBJ usage frequencies reportedly varied with metastasis status, involving two V genes at baseline and several V and two J genes after SBRT. After SBRT, the number of unique TCR clones decreased (median roughly 9,900 before versus several thousand after; Wilcoxon paired P=0.011). All reported P values were unadjusted for multiple comparisons. Limitations of the study included a small cohort and short follow-up, and the study findings need independent validation. Tumor specificity of expanded TCR clones was not determined. Post-SBRT Shannon entropy and its change from baseline were lower in patients who developed distant metastases; baseline Shannon entropy was not associated with metastases.

A history of other malignancies or of prior chemotherapy or radiotherapy was absent in all patients, and node-negative disease was shown on CT and PET/CT in all patients. About 6.3 milliliters of peripheral venous blood were drawn into EDTA tubes at each of two time points. Ficoll-Paque Plus density-gradient centrifugation was used to isolate PBMCs. Immediately after collection, samples were stored at -80 degrees C until analysis. The origin of this receptor is a donor aged 50 or older with non-small cell lung cancer. The source material was PBMCs, sampled before or after stereotactic body radiation therapy (not recorded which). Recombination connected TRBV6-5 to TRBJ2-3; TRBD2 could be the D gene, as 5 bases match. The CDR3 protein is CASSYSGSVSTDTQYF. The DNA sequence is as follows: TGTGCCAGCAGTTACTCGGGTAGCGTGAGCACAGATACGCAGTATTTT.